The rows below give T cell receptor beta chains drawn from one sample of a study of memory CD4+ T cells and cytomegalovirus serostatus. Profiled with immunoSEQ multiplex PCR; TCRdb holds only in-frame clones, not every one. Among some 52,000 clones, 80% to 90% were seen once, and the ten largest hold roughly 2%. Material: memory CD4+ T cells from blood. The receptors originated from an adult in good health and CMV-seropositive. Both conserved end residues are part of each CDR3. The order of the fields is clone size, J gene, V gene, D gene, CDR3 protein, CDR3 DNA. D genes are given only for firm matches. Some rows mark clone size as missing; the rest say once, few, many or name a class of expanded clone.

NA TRBJ2-1 TRBV2 NA CASRQQGGGWSYNEQFF TGTGCCAGCAGACAACAGGGAGGTGGTTGGTCCTACAATGAGCAGTTCTTC
NA TRBJ2-1 TRBV18 NA CASSPPAKGGYYNEQFF TGTGCCAGCTCACCACCAGCGAAAGGGGGATACTACAATGAGCAGTTCTTC
NA TRBJ2-2 TRBV2 TRBD2 CASHGLAGVGELFF TGTGCCAGCCACGGACTAGCGGGAGTCGGGGAGCTGTTTTTT
NA TRBJ2-7 TRBV6-5 TRBD2 CASRGGSSYEQYF TGTGCCAGCAGGGGCGGGAGCTCCTACGAGCAGTACTTC
once TRBJ1-5 TRBV6-1 NA CASSEETLSNQPQHF TGTGCCAGCAGTGAGGAGACACTTAGCAATCAGCCCCAGCATTTT
NA TRBJ1-5 TRBV5-8 NA CASSLEGLYSNQPQHF TGTGCCAGCAGCTTGGAGGGGCTATATAGCAATCAGCCCCAGCATTTT
NA TRBJ1-1 TRBV27 NA CASSLLGGNMNTEAFF TGTGCCAGCAGTTTATTGGGAGGGAATATGAACACTGAAGCTTTCTTT
few TRBJ2-2 TRBV7-2 NA CASMQGAANTGELFF TGTGCCAGCATGCAGGGTGCCGCGAACACCGGGGAGCTGTTTTTT
NA TRBJ2-2 TRBV6-1 TRBD2 CASRERLAGEIVTGELFF TGTGCCAGCAGAGAAAGGCTAGCGGGAGAAATTGTCACCGGGGAGCTGTTTTTT
NA TRBJ1-2 TRBV30 NA CAWSVQTGINYGYTF TGTGCCTGGAGTGTACAAACAGGGATTAACTATGGCTACACCTTC
NA TRBJ2-3 TRBV6-1 NA CASQNDPSTDTQYF TGTGCCTCCCAGAACGATCCTAGCACAGATACGCAGTATTTT
NA TRBJ1-2 TRBV13 NA CASSLGGNYGYTF TGTGCCAGCAGCTTAGGGGGTAACTATGGCTACACCTTC
NA TRBJ2-7 TRBV5-5 NA CASSLFVGSQYEQYF TGTGCCAGCAGCTTGTTCGTCGGCAGCCAGTACGAGCAGTACTTC
NA TRBJ2-1 TRBV9 TRBD2 CASSVSGTSYNEQFF TGTGCCAGCAGCGTCAGCGGGACTTCCTACAATGAGCAGTTCTTC
few TRBJ2-3 TRBV18 NA CASSPREVQVRADTQYF TGTGCCAGCTCACCACGTGAGGTCCAAGTGAGAGCAGATACGCAGTATTTT
NA TRBJ2-5 TRBV7-7 NA CASSLERLETQYF TGTGCCAGCAGCTTAGAACGACTAGAGACCCAGTACTTC
NA TRBJ1-1 TRBV18 TRBD1 CASSPTGGMNTEAFF TGTGCCAGCTCACCGACAGGGGGCATGAACACTGAAGCTTTCTTT
NA TRBJ1-1 TRBV29-1 NA CSGGGGGRNTEAFF TGCAGCGGAGGGGGGGGCGGCAGGAACACTGAAGCTTTCTTT
NA TRBJ2-3 TRBV7-9 NA CASSSLSSDTQYF TGTGCCAGCAGCTCCCTTTCTTCGGATACGCAGTATTTT
NA TRBJ1-2 TRBV2 NA CASSARSDYGYTF TGTGCCAGCAGTGCCCGATCGGACTATGGCTACACCTTC
NA TRBJ1-3 TRBV7-9 NA CASSSFVSSGNTIYF TGTGCCAGCAGCTCCTTCGTCTCATCTGGAAACACCATATATTTT
NA TRBJ2-5 TRBV7-7 TRBD1 CASSLGQGTETQYF TGTGCCAGCAGCCTTGGACAGGGGACAGAGACCCAGTACTTC
NA TRBJ1-1 TRBV7-9 NA CASSPRNPRETEAFF TGTGCCAGCAGCCCCCGCAACCCCAGGGAAACTGAAGCTTTCTTT
NA TRBJ2-1 TRBV27 TRBD2 CASSSYGGKPYNEQFF TGTGCCAGCAGTTCGTACGGGGGGAAACCCTACAATGAGCAGTTCTTC
NA TRBJ2-2 TRBV5-1 NA CASSLAGRLAGELFF TGCGCCAGCAGCTTGGCCGGGAGACTAGCCGGGGAGCTGTTTTTT
medium-sized TRBJ2-7 TRBV6-1 TRBD2 CASSSSGVYEQYF TGTGCCAGCAGTTCGAGCGGGGTCTACGAGCAGTACTTC
NA TRBJ2-7 TRBV5-3 NA CARSLRQNSYEQYF TGTGCCAGAAGCTTGAGGCAGAACTCCTACGAGCAGTACTTC
NA TRBJ1-2 TRBV6-5 TRBD1 CASRSGHRGTYGYTF TGTGCCAGCAGGTCGGGGCACAGGGGTACCTATGGCTACACCTTC
NA TRBJ2-2 TRBV7-8 NA CASSFIWEGTGELFF TGTGCCAGCAGCTTTATCTGGGAAGGGACCGGGGAGCTGTTTTTT
NA TRBJ1-2 TRBV5-1 TRBD1 CASSLFTGEDGYTF TGCGCCAGCTCGCTCTTTACAGGGGAAGATGGCTACACCTTC
NA TRBJ1-2 TRBV21-1 NA CASSQSQGGYTF TGTGCCAGCAGCCAATCACAGGGCGGCTACACCTTC